These 25 T cell receptor beta chains share one sample of origin, sequenced in a study of metastatic and nonmetastatic thyroid tumors. Thyroid surgery took place with no prior treatment in any patient. TCRdb re-analyzed the PCR reads using MiXCR. This table has 45,000 to 65,000 clones, approximately 22% appearing once. Sample: blood. These receptors all stem from a female donor with papillary thyroid cancer or a benign thyroid nodule (not recorded which). Some clones in this sample may be carry-over from other donors' samples.

The table lists this clone with many counts. The junction and the germline gene differ at one end; a read error may be behind it. The chain couples TRBV5-8 to TRBJ2-7; 8 positions match TRBD1. Germline V gene sequence: CDR1 SGHTS, CDR2 YDEGEE. This CDR3 has 13 residues. CDR3 coding DNA: TGTGCCAGCCAAATCGGACAGGGCTTCCGCATTTTCTTC. This codes for CASQIGQGFRIFF.

This clone was picked up many times. This chain uses TRBV28 with TRBJ2-6; D call uncertain. Trimming removed 5 bases from V and 4 bases from J, with 9 bases in between. The CDR3 contains 14 residues. The germline gives CDR1 MDHEN, CDR2 SYDVKM. CDR3 DNA sequence: TGTGCCAGCAGTCCCGTGGGGGGGGCCAACGTCCTGACTTTC. Translating gives CASSPVGGANVLTF.

This clone was observed many times. This may come from a read error, since a much larger clone is one base off. This chain uses TRBV19 with TRBJ1-3; D remains ambiguous. The germline V gene has CDR1 LNHDA and CDR2 SQIVND (reference sequence). The V end was cut by 5 bases, the J end by 2 bases, with 7 bases between. The CDR3 runs 13 residues. Written as DNA, the CDR3 is TGTGCCAGTAGTGCGGCAGCTGGAAACACCATATATTTT. It yields the protein CASSAAAGNTIYF. The full variable domain, its missing parts supplied by reference TRBV19 and TRBJ1-3, is DGGITQSPKYLFRKEGQNVTLSCEQNLNHDAMYWYRQDPGQGLRLIYYSQIVNDFQKGDIAEGYSVSREKKESFPLTVTSAQKNPTAFYLCASSAAAGNTIYFGEGSWLTVV.

Ten or more counts support this clone. This chain joins TRBV20-1 and TRBJ2-7, with a possible D match to TRBD2 (5 bases). The germline V and J ends were trimmed by 1 base and 9 bases, with 16 bases remaining between them. There are 13 residues in the CDR3. CDR1 and CDR2 from the germline V gene are DFQATT and SNEGSKA (reference sequence). The CDR3 loop reads CSARGAAGRGQYF. In nucleotides, the CDR3 is TGCAGTGCTAGAGGGGCAGCCGGCCGGGGGCAGTACTTC.

Ten or more counts support this clone. A much larger clone lies one base from this, so it may be a read error. Other nucleotide sequences from this sample produce the same CDR3. J is TRBJ2-7 and V is TRBV30; the D gene could be TRBD1 or TRBD2 (6 bases each). Germline V gene sequence: CDR1 GTSNPN, CDR2 SVGIG (reference sequence). This CDR3 has 13 amino acids. The CDR3 here is CAWEGGGPYEQYF. In DNA form, the CDR3 reads TGTGCCTGGGAAGGGGGAGGACCCTACGAGCAGTATTTC.

The rearrangement joins TRBV5-1 to TRBJ2-7; 12 bases fit TRBD2. V trimming: 7 bases; J trimming: 2 bases; junction bases outside the gene matches: 7. Germline V gives CDR1 SGHRS, CDR2 YFSETQ. CDR3 length equals 15 residues. The CDR3 nucleotides read TGCGCCAGCGACCCAACTAGCGGGAGGCCCTACGAGCAGTACTTC. Protein product: CASDPTSGRPYEQYF.

This clone has a handful of counts. A much larger clone differs from this one at a single base, so this may be a read error. The chain is built from TRBV6-1 and TRBJ2-3, with TRBD1 as a possible D gene (5 bases). V lost 6 bases, J lost 6 bases, and 10 bases lay in between. The germline gives CDR1 MNHNS, CDR2 SASEGT. The CDR3 spans 12 residues. This CDR3 reads CASRHGADTQYF. CDR3 bases: TGTGCCAGCAGACATGGGGCGGATACGCAGTATTTT.

The genes are TRBV5-1 and TRBJ2-7; D not resolved. There are 14 residues in the CDR3. V lost 1 base to trimming and J lost 3 bases, with 11 bases between them. Germline CDR1 and CDR2: SGHRS and YFSETQ. The CDR3: CASSLLSVYYEQYF. Here the CDR3 DNA reads TGCGCCAGCAGCTTGCTGTCGGTATACTACGAGCAGTACTTC.

This clone was detected ten times or more. In DNA form, the CDR3 reads TGTGCCAGCAGTTTATGGTTCGGGACAGGGGATGAAAAACTGTTTTTT. Its translation is CASSLWFGTGDEKLFF. The chain links TRBV28 to TRBJ1-4; 10 bases are shared with TRBD1. Germline CDR1 reads MDHEN; CDR2 reads SYDVKM. V lost 0 bases, J lost 6 bases, and 4 bases stayed unmatched. The CDR3 spans 16 residues.

This clone was observed many times. V and J are TRBV18 and TRBJ1-1; the D gene is possibly TRBD1 (6 bases). Trimming shortened V by 3 bases and J by 11 bases, and 19 bases separated the two germline ends. Germline V gene data show CDR1 as KGHSH and CDR2 as LQKENI. The length of the CDR3 is 14 residues. The CDR3 DNA follows: TGTGCCAGCTCACCCGAAGGGAGAGGGGGTTTGGCTTTCTTT. Amino acids: CASSPEGRGGLAFF.

This clone occurred many times. The rearrangement links TRBV5-4 to TRBJ2-2; no clear D. Germline V gives CDR1 SGHNT, CDR2 YYREEE (reference sequence). Trimming removed 8 bases from V and 3 bases from J, with 14 bases in between. The CDR3 runs 14 residues. CDR3 in amino acids: CASTIGFDTGELFF. The CDR3 DNA is TGTGCCAGTACCATAGGGTTCGACACCGGGGAGCTGTTTTTT.

About this clone itself: It may be a read error: a sequence one base away is much more abundant. The rearrangement links TRBV19 to TRBJ1-2; D is undetermined. This CDR3 region has 13 residues. Trimming pared 10 bases from V and 8 bases from J, leaving 20 bases between. Germline CDR1 LNHDA, CDR2 SQIVND (reference sequence). The CDR3 DNA is TGTGCCATCTTCCAGGATCGACTCAGGGGCTACACCTTC. This translates into CAIFQDRLRGYTF.

This clone was detected many times. This rearrangement joins TRBV2 to TRBJ1-1; D not certain. Germline V CDR1 and CDR2: SNHLY, FYNNEI. Trimming stripped 2 bases from V and 1 base from J, with 11 bases between. The CDR3 covers 15 residues. For the CDR3, the DNA is TGTGCCAGCAGTGAACGGAGCCAGAAGAACACTGAAGCTTTCTTT. Amino acids: CASSERSQKNTEAFF. Supplemented by reference TRBV2 and TRBJ1-1, the full variable domain reads EPEVTQTPSHQVTQMGQEVILRCVPISNHLYFYWYRQILGQKVEFLVSFYNNEISEKSEIFDDQFSVERPDGSNFTLKIRSTKLEDSAMYFCASSERSQKNTEAFFGQGTRLTVV.

Ten or more counts support this clone. The V call is TRBV3-1, the J call TRBJ2-5, with TRBD1 identical over 8 bases. Germline CDR1 is LGHDT and CDR2 is YNNKEL (reference sequence). This CDR3 spans 15 amino acids. J gave up 5 bases and V 6 bases, and 11 bases lay outside the gene matches. CDR3 sequence: CASRATGVSQETQYF. CDR3 nucleotide sequence: TGTGCCAGCAGGGCGACAGGGGTTTCCCAGGAGACCCAGTACTTC.

Ten or more counts support this clone. The rearrangement uses TRBV6-1 and TRBJ2-7, with D perhaps matching TRBD1 (5 bases). In germline, CDR1 is MNHNS, CDR2 SASEGT. Between the trimmed V and J ends, which lost 10 bases and 2 bases, there was a span of 24 bases. The CDR3 has 16 residues. The CDR3 nucleotides are TGTGCCACCACTCCCGAAAAGGGGTATCTCGCCTACGAGCAGTACTTC. Encoded protein: CATTPEKGYLAYEQYF.

On this clone: One end of the junction does not line up with germline, which may come from a read error. This chain joins TRBV20-1 and TRBJ2-5; D is unresolved. The CDR3 runs to 16 residues. Germline V lookup: CDR1 DFQATT, CDR2 SNEGSKA (reference sequence). In DNA form, the CDR3 reads TGCAGAGCTAGAGGTTGGTCACTCTCCGATGGGGTGACCCAGTACTTC. Protein: CRARGWSLSDGVTQYF.

This clone was picked up many times. The CDR3 region is CASSLGMKLNTEAFF. CDR3 sequence (DNA): TGTGCCAGCAGCCTAGGGATGAAATTGAACACTGAAGCTTTCTTT. The chain uses TRBV9 and TRBJ1-1; D not resolved. Trimming left V 4 bases short and J 0 bases short, with 13 bases between. CDR1 is SGDLS, CDR2 YYNGEE, per germline. The CDR3 is 15 residues long.

In its sample, this clone was seen many times. Other nucleotide sequences from this sample produce the same CDR3. The chain is built from TRBV5-1 and TRBJ1-6; the D gene is possibly TRBD1 (5 bases). CDR3 length equals 16 residues. V was pared by 2 bases and J by 9 bases, with 18 bases between. Germline CDR1 SGHRS, CDR2 YFSETQ. For the CDR3, the DNA is TGCGCCAGCAGCTTTGGTGGAGTAGGGGTTAGTTCACCCCTCCACTTT. Protein product: CASSFGGVGVSSPLHF.

The genes are TRBV5-1 and TRBJ2-7; D may match TRBD1 or TRBD2 (5 bases each). The germline gives CDR1 SGHRS, CDR2 YFSETQ. V shed 5 bases and J shed 3 bases, with 15 bases lying between them. The CDR3 loop spans 14 amino acids. The DNA for the CDR3 is TGCGCCAGCAGACCGGGACGGGGACGCTACGAGCAGTACTTC. Encoded protein: CASRPGRGRYEQYF.

In its sample, this clone was seen a few times. This chain links TRBV27 with TRBJ1-2; D uncertain. CDR3 length equals 13 residues. The V gene's germline CDR1 is MNHEY and CDR2 SMNVEV (reference sequence). The CDR3 DNA sequence: TGTGAAAGCAGCCCTGTAACAGCCTATGGCTACACCTTC. Translated: CESSPVTAYGYTF.

The count of this clone is one. Its ends do not fully match the called genes, so a read error is possible. CDR3 coding DNA: TGTGCCTGCTCACCGTATAGCGGGCTAACCGAGCAGTACTTC. Protein product: CACSPYSGLTEQYF. The genes are TRBV18 and TRBJ2-7, with 7 nucleotides matching TRBD2. The CDR3 length is 14 residues. Germline V lookup: CDR1 KGHSH, CDR2 LQKENI.

This clone was seen ten or more times. The rearrangement joins TRBV19 to TRBJ2-5; D is possibly TRBD1 or TRBD2 (6 bases each). This CDR3 is built from 14 residues. CDR1 and CDR2 from the germline V gene are LNHDA and SQIVND (reference sequence). Trimming took 4 bases from V and 5 from J, leaving 14 bases between them. The CDR3 region has the DNA TGTGCCAGTAGTAAACAGGGAGGTCGGGAGACCCAGTACTTC. The encoded protein is CASSKQGGRETQYF.

The gene calls are TRBV30 and TRBJ1-4; 11 positions agree with TRBD1. Germline values: CDR1 GTSNPN, CDR2 SVGIG (reference sequence). The CDR3 has 15 amino acids. The CDR3 spells CACSPTGTGGEKLFF. The CDR3 DNA is TGTGCATGTAGTCCTACCGGGACAGGGGGTGAAAAACTGTTTTTT.

This clone was counted at least ten times. V is TRBV20-1 and J is TRBJ2-7; D remains unclear. The CDR3 runs to 12 residues. Trimming stripped 0 bases from V and 4 bases from J, with 7 bases between. Germline values: CDR1 DFQATT, CDR2 SNEGSKA (reference sequence). The CDR3 loop is CSARDFLYEQYF. The CDR3 region has the DNA TGCAGTGCTAGAGATTTTCTTTACGAGCAGTACTTC.

This clone came up a few times. A much bigger clone sits one base away, suggesting this may be a read error. The same CDR3 is also encoded by other DNA sequences in this sample. This CDR3 is CASSQERSGRGDSTQYF. For the CDR3, the DNA is TGTGCCAGCAGCCAAGAACGGTCCGGGAGGGGCGACAGTACGCAGTATTTT. This rearrangement joins TRBV14 to TRBJ2-3, with 8 bases lining up with TRBD2. Trimming at V came to 0 bases and at J to 8 bases, leaving 13 bases not matched to a gene. Germline CDR1 SGHDN, CDR2 FVKESK. This CDR3 comprises 17 residues.